This T cell receptor (beta chain) was profiled in a study of blood T cell repertoires in COVID-19. Overall study: Whether acute or convalescent, the COVID-19 samples came from the United States, Italy and Spain. T cells, B-cell-depleted T cells, or PBMCs provided the cDNA or gDNA that served as material.

Original handling: How many nucleated cells were present was estimated from reference gene primer amplification. Assay used: immunoSEQ multiplex PCR; TCRdb lists only in-frame clones, some missing. V and J calls and clone size come straight from that table; D and trimming were deduced from the DNA. The profile shows about 270,000 clones, 82% of them singletons. CDR3 size: 15 residues. V gave up 4 bases and J gave up 7 bases, with 17 bases separating them. The germline CDR1 and CDR2 sequences are SNHLY and FYNNEI. The sequenced sample was peripheral blood. The chain combines TRBV2 with TRBJ2-1; tentatively, D is TRBD1 (7 bases). The receptor's source is a woman aged 18-35 years with acute or convalescent COVID-19. CDR3 residues: CASSALEGAGNEQFF. The CDR3 region has the DNA TGTGCCAGCAGTGCTTTGGAGGGGGCGGGTAATGAGCAGTTCTTC.